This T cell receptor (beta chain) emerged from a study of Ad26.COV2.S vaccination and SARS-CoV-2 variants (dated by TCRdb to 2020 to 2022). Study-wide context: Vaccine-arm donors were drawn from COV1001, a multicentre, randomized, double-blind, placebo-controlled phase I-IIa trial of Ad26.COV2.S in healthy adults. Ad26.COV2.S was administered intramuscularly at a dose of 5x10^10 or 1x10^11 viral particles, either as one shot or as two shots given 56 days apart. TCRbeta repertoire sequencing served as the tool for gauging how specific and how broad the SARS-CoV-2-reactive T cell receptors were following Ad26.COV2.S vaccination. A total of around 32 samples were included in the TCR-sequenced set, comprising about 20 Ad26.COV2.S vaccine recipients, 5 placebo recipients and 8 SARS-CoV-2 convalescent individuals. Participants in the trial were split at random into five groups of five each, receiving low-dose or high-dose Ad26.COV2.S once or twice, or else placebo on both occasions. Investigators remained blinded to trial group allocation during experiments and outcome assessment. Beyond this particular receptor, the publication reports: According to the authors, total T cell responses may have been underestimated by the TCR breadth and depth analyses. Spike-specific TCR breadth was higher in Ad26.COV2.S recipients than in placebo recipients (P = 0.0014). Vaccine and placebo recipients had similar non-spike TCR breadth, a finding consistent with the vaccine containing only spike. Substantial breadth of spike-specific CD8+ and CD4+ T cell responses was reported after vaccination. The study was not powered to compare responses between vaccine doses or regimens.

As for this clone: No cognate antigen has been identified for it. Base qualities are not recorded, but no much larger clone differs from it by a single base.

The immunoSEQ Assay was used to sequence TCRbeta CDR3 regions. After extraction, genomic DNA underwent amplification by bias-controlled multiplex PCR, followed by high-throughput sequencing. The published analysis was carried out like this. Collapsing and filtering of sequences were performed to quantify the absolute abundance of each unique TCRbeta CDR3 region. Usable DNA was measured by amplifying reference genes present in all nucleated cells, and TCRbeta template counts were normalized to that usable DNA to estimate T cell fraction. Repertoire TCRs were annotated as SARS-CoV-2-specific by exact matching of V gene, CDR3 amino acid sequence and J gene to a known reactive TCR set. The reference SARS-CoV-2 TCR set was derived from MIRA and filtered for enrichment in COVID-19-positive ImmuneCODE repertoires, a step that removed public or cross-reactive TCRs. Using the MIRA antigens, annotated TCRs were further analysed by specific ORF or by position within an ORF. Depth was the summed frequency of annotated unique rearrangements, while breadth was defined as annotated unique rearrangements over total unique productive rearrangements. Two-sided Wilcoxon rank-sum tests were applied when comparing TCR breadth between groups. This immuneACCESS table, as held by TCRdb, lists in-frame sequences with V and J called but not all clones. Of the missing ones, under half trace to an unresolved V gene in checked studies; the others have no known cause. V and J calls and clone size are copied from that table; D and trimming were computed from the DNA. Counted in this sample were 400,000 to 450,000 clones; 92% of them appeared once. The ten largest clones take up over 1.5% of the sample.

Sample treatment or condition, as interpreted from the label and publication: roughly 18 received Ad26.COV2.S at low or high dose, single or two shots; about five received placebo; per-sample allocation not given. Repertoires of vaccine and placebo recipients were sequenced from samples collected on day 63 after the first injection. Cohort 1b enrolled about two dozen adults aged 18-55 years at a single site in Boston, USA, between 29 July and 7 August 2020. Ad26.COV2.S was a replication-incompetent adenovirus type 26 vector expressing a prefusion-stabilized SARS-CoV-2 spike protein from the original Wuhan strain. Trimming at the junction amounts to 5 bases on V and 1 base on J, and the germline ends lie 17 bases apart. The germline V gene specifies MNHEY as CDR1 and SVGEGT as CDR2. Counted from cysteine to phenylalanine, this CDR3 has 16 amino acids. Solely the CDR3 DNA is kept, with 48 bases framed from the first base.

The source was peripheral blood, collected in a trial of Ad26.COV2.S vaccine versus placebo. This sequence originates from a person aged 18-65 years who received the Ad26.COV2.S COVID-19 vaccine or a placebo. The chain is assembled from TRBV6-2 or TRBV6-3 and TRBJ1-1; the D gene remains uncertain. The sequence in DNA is TGTGCCAGCAGTCACATATCAGGCCCTTCGAACACTGAAGCTTTCTTT. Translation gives CASSHISGPSNTEAFF.